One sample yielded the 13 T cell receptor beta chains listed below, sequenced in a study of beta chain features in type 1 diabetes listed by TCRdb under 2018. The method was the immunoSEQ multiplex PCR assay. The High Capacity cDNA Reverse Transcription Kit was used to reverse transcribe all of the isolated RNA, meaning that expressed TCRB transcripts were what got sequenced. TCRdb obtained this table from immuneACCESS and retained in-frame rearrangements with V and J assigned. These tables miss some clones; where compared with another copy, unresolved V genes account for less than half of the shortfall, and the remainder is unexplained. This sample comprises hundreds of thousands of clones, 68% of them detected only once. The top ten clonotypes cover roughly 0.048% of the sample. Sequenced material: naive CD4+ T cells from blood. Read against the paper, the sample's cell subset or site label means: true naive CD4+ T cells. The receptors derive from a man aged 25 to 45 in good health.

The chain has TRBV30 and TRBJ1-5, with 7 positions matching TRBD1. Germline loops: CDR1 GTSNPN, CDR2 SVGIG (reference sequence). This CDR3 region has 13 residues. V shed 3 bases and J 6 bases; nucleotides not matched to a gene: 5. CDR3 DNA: TGTGCCTGGAGCGGTACAGGGGCTCAGCCCCAGCATTTT. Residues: CAWSGTGAQPQHF.

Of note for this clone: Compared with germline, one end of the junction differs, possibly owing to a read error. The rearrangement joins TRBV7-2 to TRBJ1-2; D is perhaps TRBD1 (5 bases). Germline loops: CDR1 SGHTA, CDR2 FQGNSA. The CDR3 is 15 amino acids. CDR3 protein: CASSSPGGVTTEGNF. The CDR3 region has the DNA TGTGCCAGCAGCTCACCTGGGGGTGTTACAACGGAAGGCAACTTC. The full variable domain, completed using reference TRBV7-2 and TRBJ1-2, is GAGVSQSPSNKVTEKGKDVELRCDPISGHTALYWYRQSLGQGLEFLIYFQGNSAPDKSGLPSDRFSAERTGGSVSTLTIQRTQQEDSAVYLCASSSPGGVTTEGNFGSGTRLTVV.

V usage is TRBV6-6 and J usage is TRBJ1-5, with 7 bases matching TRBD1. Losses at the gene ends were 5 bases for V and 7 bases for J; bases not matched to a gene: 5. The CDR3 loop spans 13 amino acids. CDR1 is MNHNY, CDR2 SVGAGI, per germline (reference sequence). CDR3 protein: CASSPTGDQPQHF. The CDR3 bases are TGTGCCAGCAGTCCCACAGGGGACCAGCCCCAGCATTTT.

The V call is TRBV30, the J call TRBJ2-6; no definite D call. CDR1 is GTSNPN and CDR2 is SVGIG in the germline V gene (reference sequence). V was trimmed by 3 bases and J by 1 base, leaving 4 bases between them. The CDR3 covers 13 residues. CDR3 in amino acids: CAWRVSGANVLTF. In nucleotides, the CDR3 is TGTGCCTGGAGGGTATCTGGGGCCAACGTCCTGACTTTC. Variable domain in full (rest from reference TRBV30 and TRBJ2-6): SQTIHQWPATLVQPVGSPLSLECTVEGTSNPNLYWYRQAAGRGLQLLFYSVGIGQISSEVPQNLSASRPQDRQFILSSKKLLLSDSGFYLCAWRVSGANVLTFGAGSRLTVL.

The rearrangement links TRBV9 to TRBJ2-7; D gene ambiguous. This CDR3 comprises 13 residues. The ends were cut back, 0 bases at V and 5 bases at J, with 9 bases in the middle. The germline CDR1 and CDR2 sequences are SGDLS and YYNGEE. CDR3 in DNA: TGTGCCAGCAGCGTAGCAGGCACCCACGAGCAGTACTTC. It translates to CASSVAGTHEQYF. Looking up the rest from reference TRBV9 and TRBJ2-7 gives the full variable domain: DSGVTQTPKHLITATGQRVTLRCSPRSGDLSVYWYQQSLDQGLQFLIQYYNGEERAKGNILERFSAQQFPDLHSELNLSSLELGDSALYFCASSVAGTHEQYFGPGTRLTVT.

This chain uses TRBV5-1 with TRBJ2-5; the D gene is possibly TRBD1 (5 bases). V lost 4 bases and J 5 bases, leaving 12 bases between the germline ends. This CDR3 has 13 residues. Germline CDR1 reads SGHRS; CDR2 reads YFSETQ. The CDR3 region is CASSAGYRETQYF. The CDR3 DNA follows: TGCGCCAGCAGCGCAGGGTATCGGGAGACCCAGTACTTC.

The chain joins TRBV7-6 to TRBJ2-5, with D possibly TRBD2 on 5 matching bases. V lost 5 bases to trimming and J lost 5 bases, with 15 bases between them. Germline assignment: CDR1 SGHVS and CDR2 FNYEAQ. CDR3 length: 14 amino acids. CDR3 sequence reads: CASSPSPGLETQYF. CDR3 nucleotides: TGTGCCAGCAGCCCCAGTCCGGGGTTGGAGACCCAGTACTTC.

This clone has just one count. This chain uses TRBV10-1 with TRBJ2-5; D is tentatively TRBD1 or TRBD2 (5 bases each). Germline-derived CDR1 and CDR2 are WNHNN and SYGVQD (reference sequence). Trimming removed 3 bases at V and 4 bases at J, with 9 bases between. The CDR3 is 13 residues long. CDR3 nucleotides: TGCGCCAGCAGTGATCAGGGACGAGAGACCCAGTACTTC. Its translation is CASSDQGRETQYF.

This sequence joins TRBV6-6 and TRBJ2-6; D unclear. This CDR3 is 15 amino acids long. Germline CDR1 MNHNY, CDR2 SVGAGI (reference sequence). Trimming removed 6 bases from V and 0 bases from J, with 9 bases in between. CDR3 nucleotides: TGTGCCAGCAGGCCCGGGTTCTCTGGGGCCAACGTCCTGACTTTC. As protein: CASRPGFSGANVLTF.

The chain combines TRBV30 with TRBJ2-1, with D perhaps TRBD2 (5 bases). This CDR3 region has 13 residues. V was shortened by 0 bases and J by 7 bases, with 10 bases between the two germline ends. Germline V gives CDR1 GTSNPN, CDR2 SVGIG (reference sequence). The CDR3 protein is CAWSVRRENEQFF. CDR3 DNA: TGTGCCTGGAGTGTAAGACGGGAAAATGAGCAGTTCTTC.

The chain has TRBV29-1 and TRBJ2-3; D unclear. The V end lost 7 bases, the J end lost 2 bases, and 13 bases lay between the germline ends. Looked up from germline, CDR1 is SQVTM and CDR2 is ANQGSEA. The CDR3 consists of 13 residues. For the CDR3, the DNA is TGCAGCGCTAGGCCCAGGCTCACAGATACGCAGTATTTT. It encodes CSARPRLTDTQYF.

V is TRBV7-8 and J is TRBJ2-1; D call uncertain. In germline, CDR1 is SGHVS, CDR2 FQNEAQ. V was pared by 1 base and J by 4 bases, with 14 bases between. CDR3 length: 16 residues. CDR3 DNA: TGTGCCAGCAGCTTAGGGCCTTTTGGTGGTTACAATGAGCAGTTCTTC. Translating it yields CASSLGPFGGYNEQFF.

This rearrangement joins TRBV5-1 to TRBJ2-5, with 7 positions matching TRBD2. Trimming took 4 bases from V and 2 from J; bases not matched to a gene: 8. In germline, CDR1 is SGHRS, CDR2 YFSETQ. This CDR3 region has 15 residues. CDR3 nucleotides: TGCGCCAGCAGCCCTCGGGGACTACCACAAGAGACCCAGTACTTC. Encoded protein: CASSPRGLPQETQYF.